The 5 T cell receptor beta chains in this list originate from one sample, sequenced in a study of CD8 T cells in ankylosing spondylitis. Study-level findings and limits: Seemingly distinctive of ankylosing spondylitis blood was a TCR beta motif formed by eight highly homologous variants.

One entry per CDR3 protein results from TCRdb running MiXCR on the 5' RACE reads. The sample records some 400,000 distinct CDR3 sequences, 20% to 25% being singletons. Their recognized antigens are unknown. Specimen: blood, either unsorted or a sorted T cell fraction (not recorded which). The receptors shown here come from a male donor with ankylosing spondylitis.

This clonotype was seen more than once but under ten times. The gene calls are TRBV29-1 and TRBJ2-1, with 7 bases fitting TRBD2. Germline assignment: CDR1 SQVTM and CDR2 ANQGSEA. The junction had 2 bases not matched to a gene; V was cut back by 5 bases and J by 4 bases. The CDR3 runs 12 residues. The CDR3 DNA reads TGCAGCGTTTCTAGCGGATACAATGAGCAGTTCTTC. This encodes CSVSSGYNEQFF.

The V and J genes are TRBV5-1 and TRBJ2-7; D uncertain. The CDR3 consists of 13 residues. Germline V gene data show CDR1 as SGHRS and CDR2 as YFSETQ. With 0 bases removed from V and 9 bases from J, the gap between germline ends came to 13 bases. For the CDR3, the DNA is TGCGCCAGCAGCTTGGGAAGGGAAGAGGTGCAGTACTTC. As protein: CASSLGREEVQYF.

The V call is TRBV5-4, the J call TRBJ2-1; the match to TRBD1 covers 10 bases. J gave up 7 bases and V 3 bases, and 4 bases lay outside the gene matches. This CDR3 region has 14 residues. Germline V gives CDR1 SGHNT, CDR2 YYREEE (reference sequence). CDR3 in DNA: TGTGCCAGCAGCTCTAGACAGGGGGCGAATGAGCAGTTCTTC. Amino acids: CASSSRQGANEQFF.

The table lists this clonotype with a few counts. The genes are TRBV28 and TRBJ2-7; 12 nucleotides line up with TRBD1. Germline V CDR1 and CDR2: MDHEN, SYDVKM. The CDR3 has 16 residues. With 4 bases clipped from V and 2 bases from J, the junction kept 6 bases outside the gene matches. The CDR3 sequence is CASSSGTGGVTYEQYF. The CDR3 DNA sequence: TGTGCCAGCAGTTCCGGGACAGGGGGCGTGACCTACGAGCAGTACTTC. Complete variable domain (other parts from reference TRBV28 and TRBJ2-7): DVKVTQSSRYLVKRTGEKVFLECVQDMDHENMFWYRQDPGLGLRLIYFSYDVKMKEKGDIPEGYSVSREKKERFSLILESASTNQTSMYLCASSSGTGGVTYEQYFGPGTRLTVT.

V is TRBV5-1 and J is TRBJ2-7; D possibly corresponds to TRBD1 (6 bases). Germline V gene lookup returns CDR1 SGHRS and CDR2 YFSETQ. This CDR3 contains 15 residues. V was shortened by 3 bases and J by 0 bases, with 13 bases between the two germline ends. CDR3 region: CASSSRDIHSYEQYF. Here the CDR3 DNA reads TGCGCCAGCAGCTCCCGGGACATCCACTCCTACGAGCAGTACTTC.